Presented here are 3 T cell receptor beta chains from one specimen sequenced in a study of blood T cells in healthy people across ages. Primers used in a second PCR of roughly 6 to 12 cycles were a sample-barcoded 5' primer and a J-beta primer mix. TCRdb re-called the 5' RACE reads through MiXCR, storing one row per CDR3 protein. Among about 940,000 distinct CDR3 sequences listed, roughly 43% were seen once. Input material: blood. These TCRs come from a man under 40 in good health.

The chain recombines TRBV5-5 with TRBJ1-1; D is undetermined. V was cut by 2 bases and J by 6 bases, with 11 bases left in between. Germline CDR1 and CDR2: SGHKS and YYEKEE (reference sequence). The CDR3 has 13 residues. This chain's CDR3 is CASSFGGMAEAFF. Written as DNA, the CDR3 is TGTGCCAGCAGCTTCGGAGGCATGGCTGAAGCTTTCTTT.

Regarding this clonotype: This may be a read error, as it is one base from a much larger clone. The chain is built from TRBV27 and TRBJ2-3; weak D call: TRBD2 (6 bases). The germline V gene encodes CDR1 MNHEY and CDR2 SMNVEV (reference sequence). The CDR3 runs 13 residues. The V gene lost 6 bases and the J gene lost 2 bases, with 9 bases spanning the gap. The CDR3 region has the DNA TGTGCCAGCAGACGGGACTTCACAGATACGCAGTATTTT. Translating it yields CASRRDFTDTQYF.

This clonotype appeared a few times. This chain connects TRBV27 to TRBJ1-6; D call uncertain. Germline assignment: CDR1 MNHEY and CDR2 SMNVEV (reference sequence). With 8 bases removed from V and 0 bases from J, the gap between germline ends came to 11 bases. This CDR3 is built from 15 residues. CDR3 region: CASRKESSYNSPLHF. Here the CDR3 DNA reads TGTGCCAGCCGAAAAGAGAGCTCCTATAATTCACCCCTCCACTTT.